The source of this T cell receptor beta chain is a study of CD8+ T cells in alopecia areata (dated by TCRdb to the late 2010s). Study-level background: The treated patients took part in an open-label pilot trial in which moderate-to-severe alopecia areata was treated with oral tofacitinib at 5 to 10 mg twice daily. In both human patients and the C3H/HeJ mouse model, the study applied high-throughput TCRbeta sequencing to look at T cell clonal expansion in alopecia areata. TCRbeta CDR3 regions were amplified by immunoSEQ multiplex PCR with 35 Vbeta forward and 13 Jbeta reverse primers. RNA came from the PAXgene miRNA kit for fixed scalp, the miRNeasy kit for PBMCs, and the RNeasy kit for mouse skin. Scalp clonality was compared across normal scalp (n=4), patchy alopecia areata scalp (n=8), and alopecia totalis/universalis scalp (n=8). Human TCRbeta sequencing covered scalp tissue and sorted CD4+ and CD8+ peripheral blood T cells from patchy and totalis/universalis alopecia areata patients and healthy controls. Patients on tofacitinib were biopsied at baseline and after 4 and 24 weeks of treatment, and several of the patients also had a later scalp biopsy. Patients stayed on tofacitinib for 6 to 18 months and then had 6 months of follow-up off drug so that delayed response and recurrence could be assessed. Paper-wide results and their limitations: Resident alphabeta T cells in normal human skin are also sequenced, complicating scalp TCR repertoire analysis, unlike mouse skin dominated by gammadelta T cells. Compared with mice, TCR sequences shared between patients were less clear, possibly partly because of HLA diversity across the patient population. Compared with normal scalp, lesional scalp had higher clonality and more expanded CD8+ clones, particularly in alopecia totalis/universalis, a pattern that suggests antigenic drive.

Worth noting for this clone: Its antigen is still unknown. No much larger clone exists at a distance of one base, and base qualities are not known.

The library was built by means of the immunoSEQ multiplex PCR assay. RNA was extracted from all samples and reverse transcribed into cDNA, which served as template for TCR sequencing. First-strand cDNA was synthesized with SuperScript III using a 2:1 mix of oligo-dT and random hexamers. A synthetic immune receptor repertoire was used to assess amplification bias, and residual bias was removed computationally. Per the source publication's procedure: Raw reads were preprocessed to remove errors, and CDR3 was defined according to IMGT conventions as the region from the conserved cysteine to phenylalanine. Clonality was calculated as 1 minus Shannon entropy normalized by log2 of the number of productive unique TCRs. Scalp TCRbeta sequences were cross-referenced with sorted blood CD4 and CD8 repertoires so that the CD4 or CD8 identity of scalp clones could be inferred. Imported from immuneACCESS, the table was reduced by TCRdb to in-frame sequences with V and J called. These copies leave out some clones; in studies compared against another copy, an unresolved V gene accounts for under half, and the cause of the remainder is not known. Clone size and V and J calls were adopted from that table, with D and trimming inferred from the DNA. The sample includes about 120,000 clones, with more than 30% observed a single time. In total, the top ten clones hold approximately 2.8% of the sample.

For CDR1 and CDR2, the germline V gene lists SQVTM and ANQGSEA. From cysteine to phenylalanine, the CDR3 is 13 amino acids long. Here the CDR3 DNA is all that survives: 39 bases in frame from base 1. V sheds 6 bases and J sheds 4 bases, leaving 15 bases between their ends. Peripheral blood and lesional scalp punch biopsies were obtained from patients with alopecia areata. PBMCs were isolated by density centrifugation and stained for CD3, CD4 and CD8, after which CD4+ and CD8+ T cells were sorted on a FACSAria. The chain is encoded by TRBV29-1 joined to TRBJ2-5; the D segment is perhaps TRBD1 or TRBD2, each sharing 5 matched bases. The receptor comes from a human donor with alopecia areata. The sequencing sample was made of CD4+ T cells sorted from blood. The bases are TGCAGCGTGGGGGACGCTAGACGAGAGACCCAGTACTTC. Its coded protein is CSVGDARRETQYF.